This TCR beta chain comes out of a study of shared clonotypes between healthy human individuals. Assay: immunoSEQ multiplex PCR; the TCRdb copy retains only in-frame clones and omits some. The table has some 480,000 clones, approximately 79% seen once. The V end was cut by 0 bases, the J end by 0 bases, with 10 bases between. Germline loops: CDR1 SEHNR, CDR2 FQNEAQ (reference sequence). The CDR3 has 16 residues. Only a few counts were recorded for this clone. The chain has TRBV7-9 and TRBJ2-3; D gene ambiguous. This receptor was identified in a woman in her thirties or forties in good health. Some clones in this sample may be carry-over from other donors' samples. The sample was PBMCs. The CDR3 region is CASSLAIQVSTDTQYF. In DNA, the CDR3 is TGTGCCAGCAGCTTAGCAATCCAGGTCAGCACAGATACGCAGTATTTT.